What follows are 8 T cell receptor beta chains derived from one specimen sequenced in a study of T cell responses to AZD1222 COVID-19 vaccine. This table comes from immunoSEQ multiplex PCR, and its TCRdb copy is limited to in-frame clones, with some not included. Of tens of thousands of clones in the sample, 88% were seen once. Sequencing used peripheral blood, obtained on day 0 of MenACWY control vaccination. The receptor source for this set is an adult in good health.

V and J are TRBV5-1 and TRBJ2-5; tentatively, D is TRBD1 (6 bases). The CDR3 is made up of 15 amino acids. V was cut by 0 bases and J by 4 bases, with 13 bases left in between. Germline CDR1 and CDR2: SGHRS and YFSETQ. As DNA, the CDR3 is TGCGCCAGCAGCTTGGCCGGTCAGGGGTTAGAGACCCAGTACTTC. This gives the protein CASSLAGQGLETQYF.

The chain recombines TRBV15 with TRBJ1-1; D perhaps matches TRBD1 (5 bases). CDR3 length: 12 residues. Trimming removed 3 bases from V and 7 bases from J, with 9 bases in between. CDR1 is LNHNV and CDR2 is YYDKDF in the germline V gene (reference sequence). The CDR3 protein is CATSSDSLEAFF. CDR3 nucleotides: TGTGCCACCAGCAGCGACAGCCTTGAAGCTTTCTTT.

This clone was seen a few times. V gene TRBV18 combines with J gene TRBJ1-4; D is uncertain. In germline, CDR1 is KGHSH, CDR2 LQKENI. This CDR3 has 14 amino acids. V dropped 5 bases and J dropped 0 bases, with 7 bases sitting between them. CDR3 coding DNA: TGTGCCAGCTCAGAGGGTACAACTAATGAAAAACTGTTTTTT. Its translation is CASSEGTTNEKLFF.

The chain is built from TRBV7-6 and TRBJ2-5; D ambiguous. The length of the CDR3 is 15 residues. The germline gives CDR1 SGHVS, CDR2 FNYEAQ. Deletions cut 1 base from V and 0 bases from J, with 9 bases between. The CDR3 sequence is CASSLVAQYQETQYF. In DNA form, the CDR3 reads TGTGCCAGCAGCTTAGTTGCGCAGTACCAAGAGACCCAGTACTTC.

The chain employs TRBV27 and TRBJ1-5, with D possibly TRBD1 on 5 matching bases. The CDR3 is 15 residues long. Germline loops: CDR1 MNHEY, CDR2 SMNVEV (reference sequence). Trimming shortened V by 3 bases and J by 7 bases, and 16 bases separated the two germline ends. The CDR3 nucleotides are TGTGCCAGCAGTTTTTTACCCCCGTGGGGCCAGCCCCAGCATTTT. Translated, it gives CASSFLPPWGQPQHF.

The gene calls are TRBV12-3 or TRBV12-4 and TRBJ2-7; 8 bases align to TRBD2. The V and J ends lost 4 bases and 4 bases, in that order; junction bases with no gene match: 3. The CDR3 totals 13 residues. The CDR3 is CASSSSSGYEQYF. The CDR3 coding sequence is TGTGCCAGCAGTTCATCTAGCGGGTACGAGCAGTACTTC.

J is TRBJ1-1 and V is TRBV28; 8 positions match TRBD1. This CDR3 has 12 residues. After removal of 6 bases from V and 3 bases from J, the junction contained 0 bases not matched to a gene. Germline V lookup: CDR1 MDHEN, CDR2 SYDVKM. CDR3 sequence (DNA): TGTGCCAGCAGGACAGGGGACACTGAAGCTTTCTTT. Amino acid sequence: CASRTGDTEAFF.

CDR3 coding DNA: TGTGCCAGCAGTTTATACCAGAAGCAGTTCTTC. It yields the protein CASSLYQKQFF. The chain employs TRBV27 and TRBJ2-1; D remains ambiguous. CDR3 size: 11 residues. With 1 base removed from V and 11 bases from J, the gap between germline ends came to 6 bases. Looked up from germline, CDR1 is MNHEY and CDR2 is SMNVEV (reference sequence).